This T cell receptor beta chain appears in the sequencing data of a study of tumor-infiltrating lymphocytes in primary liver carcinoma. As for the study in general: Spanning 30 to 69 years of age, the patients were men and women.

Study findings and constraints: The 250 largest clones made up significantly more of tumor than blood repertoires (p = 0.039).

The table lists this clonotype with a count of one. The antigen is unknown. The final CDR3 position lacks the conserved phenylalanine or tryptophan, pointing to a likely read error. A primer matching the constant region was used to make TCR beta cDNA from 450 to 500 ng of total RNA. Employing slightly modified ARM-PCR, three nested multiplex PCR rounds were run, and these gave rise to the TCR beta libraries. Two initial PCR rounds of about 10 cycles each paired TRBV1-TRBV30 forward primers with a C-beta reverse primer. TCRdb used MiXCR to reprocess the multiplex PCR reads, holding one entry per CDR3 protein. This sample has about 200,000 distinct CDR3 sequences, with roughly 80% found just once. The CDR3 has 13 amino acids. Between the trimmed V and J ends, which lost 9 bases and 0 bases, there was a span of 12 bases. The germline gives CDR1 SGHDT, CDR2 YYEEEE. From unsorted bulk tissue weighing about 20-31 mg, DNA and RNA were co-extracted. Five distinct regions per tumor were sampled. Tumor samples each held over 90% viable tumor cells.

V and J are TRBV5-6 and TRBJ2-5, with D possibly matching TRBD2 (5 bases). The source is a man between 35 and 55 years old with primary liver carcinoma and hepatitis B virus infection. The sequencing input was tumor tissue from primary liver carcinoma. The DNA for the CDR3 is TGTGCCACCAAATGGCGGGACCAAGAGACCCAGTACTTA. Protein product: CATKWRDQETQYL.